The clone carrying this TCR beta chain was observed many times. The antigen is unknown. The entry originates in a study of identical twins. Findings of the study overall: The authors noted that invariant MAIT and iNKT cells could partly confound zero-insertion analyses.

Germline loops: CDR1 SQVTM, CDR2 ANQGSEA. The ends were cut back, 7 bases at V and 3 bases at J, with 9 bases in the middle. The CDR3 extends over 12 amino acids. TCRdb re-derived calls from the 5' RACE reads in MiXCR, one entry per CDR3 protein. The table shows nearly 650,000 distinct CDR3 sequences, with 7% to 7.5% occurring only once. The same sample was also used in a study of yellow fever vaccine responses in identical twins.

This chain joins TRBV29-1 and TRBJ1-4, with TRBD1 as a possible D gene (5 bases). The TCR comes from a woman under 30 in good health. Specimen: PBMCs. In nucleotides, the CDR3 is TGCAGCGGTGGGGCCCCTAATGAAAAACTGTTTTTT. This gives the protein CSGGAPNEKLFF.